Listed below are T cell receptor beta chains from one sample, sequenced in a study of PD-L1 blockade in urothelial cancer. Clones were sequenced by immunoSEQ multiplex PCR, and TCRdb holds only the in-frame ones, with some missing. The sample lists about 84,000 clones, around 80% occurring once. Sequencing was performed on PBMCs, taken around atezolizumab (anti-PD-L1) treatment. Source of these receptors: a man in his 70s with urothelial cancer. CDR3s leave out the opening cysteine and the closing phenylalanine or tryptophan. Size is stated for part of the rows, as once, few or many counts, or as a class when the clone is expanded.

J: TRBJ1-2
V: TRBV29-1
size: few
CDR3: SVIDRGRGYT

J: TRBJ1-1
V: TRBV7-9
size: .
CDR3: ASSLDRLNTEAF

J: TRBJ1-1
V: TRBV7-9
size: few
CDR3: ASSLGGQARTEAF

J: TRBJ1-1
V: TRBV6-4
size: few
CDR3: ASSQTGNTEAF

J: TRBJ2-1
V: TRBV7-9
size: .
CDR3: ASSRTSGGVVEQF

J: TRBJ1-4
V: TRBV7-2
size: .
CDR3: ASSLALGQTDEKLF

J: TRBJ2-5
V: TRBV15
size: .
CDR3: ATSRDRETQY

J: TRBJ1-3
V: TRBV6-6
size: .
CDR3: ASRPGGGDGNTIY

J: TRBJ2-7
V: TRBV9
size: .
CDR3: ASSVSGTGEGEQY

J: TRBJ2-5
V: TRBV4-2
size: .
CDR3: ASSHPTSGRAREETQY

J: TRBJ2-3
V: TRBV13
size: .
CDR3: ASSAKRQGMGTDTQY

J: TRBJ2-5
V: TRBV7-8
size: .
CDR3: ASSFERGVETQY

J: TRBJ2-5
V: TRBV5-1
size: .
CDR3: ASSLVGLQETQY

J: TRBJ2-3
V: TRBV7-2
size: .
CDR3: ASSPSTDTQY

J: TRBJ2-5
V: TRBV15
size: once
CDR3: ATSRQGPGAQY

J: TRBJ2-7
V: TRBV2
size: .
CDR3: ATSQGDEQY

J: TRBJ2-3
V: TRBV7-2
size: .
CDR3: ASSLGLPDTQY

J: TRBJ1-5
V: TRBV5-8
size: .
CDR3: ASSLGGVNNQPQH

J: TRBJ2-2
V: TRBV12-5
size: .
CDR3: ASGPTANTGELF

J: TRBJ1-2
V: TRBV11-2
size: few
CDR3: ASSLDGRERGYT

J: TRBJ1-2
V: TRBV5-1
size: .
CDR3: ASTPGGGANYGYT

J: TRBJ1-2
V: TRBV18
size: .
CDR3: ASSPTGTGSDGYT